This TCR beta chain was profiled in a study of early T cells in non-severe SARS-CoV-2 infection. Study-level information: Unpaired chains resulted from sequencing bulk RNA of unsorted whole blood.

The CDR3 totals 12 residues. With 3 bases removed from V and 3 bases from J, the gap between germline ends came to 5 bases. The germline gives CDR1 WSHSY, CDR2 SAAADI. This clonotype appeared many times. Its specificity is not known. In the library, individual cDNA molecules carried attached unique molecular identifiers. TCRdb used MiXCR to reprocess the 5' RACE reads, holding one entry per CDR3 protein. The table shows about 19,000 distinct CDR3 sequences, with about 4% occurring only once. Findings and caveats of the study: Matching results from VDJdb favored anti-spike CD8 responses, leaving private and CD4 specificities undetected.

The gene calls are TRBV10-2 and TRBJ1-1; unclear D gene. The TCR comes from an adult who was a healthcare worker with PCR-confirmed SARS-CoV-2 infection or an uninfected control (not recorded which). The sample consisted of whole blood. The CDR3 bases are TGCGCCAGCAGTGAACGGGACACTGAAGCTTTCTTT. Translating gives CASSERDTEAFF.